Listed here are 14 T cell receptor beta chains from one sample, sequenced in a study of blood T cell repertoires in COVID-19. Clones were read by immunoSEQ multiplex PCR, and TCRdb kept only the in-frame ones, dropping some. Of roughly 120,000 clones listed, approximately 90% are singletons. Input material: peripheral blood. These TCRs come from a human donor with active COVID-19. The donor label of this sample is uncertain.

J is TRBJ2-5 and V is TRBV11-2, with D maybe TRBD1 (5 bases). Germline V gene sequence: CDR1 SGHAT, CDR2 FQNNGV. V dropped 6 bases and J dropped 3 bases, with 17 bases sitting between them. The CDR3 is 15 amino acids. The CDR3 sequence is CASRAQGALKETQYF. The DNA for the CDR3 is TGTGCCAGCAGAGCGCAGGGTGCCCTCAAAGAGACCCAGTACTTC.

The J gene is TRBJ2-5, the V gene TRBV7-9, with D possibly being TRBD1 (6 bases). CDR3 length: 15 residues. The V end lost 5 bases, the J end lost 5 bases, and 18 bases lay between the germline ends. CDR1 and CDR2 (germline): SEHNR, FQNEAQ (reference sequence). The CDR3 nucleotides read TGTGCCAGCAGCCCCGGACAGACTTTAGGGGAGACCCAGTACTTC. Translated, it gives CASSPGQTLGETQYF. Complete variable domain (other parts from reference TRBV7-9 and TRBJ2-5): DTGVSQNPRHKITKRGQNVTFRCDPISEHNRLYWYRQTLGQGPEFLTYFQNEAQLEKSRLLSDRFSAERPKGSFSTLEIQRTEQGDSAMYLCASSPGQTLGETQYFGPGTRLLVL.

The V gene is TRBV10-1, the J gene TRBJ2-1; TRBD1 matches at 7 bases. V gave up 5 bases and J gave up 7 bases; unmatched junction bases: 5. Looked up from germline, CDR1 is WNHNN and CDR2 is SYGVQD (reference sequence). The CDR3 is 13 amino acids. The CDR3 sequence: CASSHTGVNEQFF. As DNA, the CDR3 is TGCGCCAGCAGTCATACAGGGGTAAATGAGCAGTTCTTC.

J is TRBJ2-1 and V is TRBV9; 11 bases align to TRBD2. From germline, CDR1 is SGDLS and CDR2 YYNGEE. Trimming removed 1 base from V and 2 bases from J; junction bases left unmatched: 2. CDR3 length: 16 amino acids. For the CDR3, the DNA is TGTGCCAGCAGCGTATCGGGACTAGCGGCCTACAATGAGCAGTTCTTC. As protein: CASSVSGLAAYNEQFF.

The chain uses TRBV5-1 and TRBJ1-1, with 7 bases lining up with TRBD1. Germline V gene data show CDR1 as SGHRS and CDR2 as YFSETQ. This CDR3 region has 16 residues. J gave up 1 base and V 4 bases, and 10 bases lay outside the gene matches. The DNA of the CDR3 is TGCGCCAGCAGCGGGCAGACAGGGCTTGGGAACACTGAAGCTTTCTTT. Translated, it gives CASSGQTGLGNTEAFF.

The gene calls are TRBV6-5 and TRBJ2-2; 8 nucleotides line up with TRBD1. This CDR3 spans 15 amino acids. Trimming cost V 4 bases and J 0 bases; bases outside gene matches: 1. Germline CDR1 MNHEY, CDR2 SVGAGI. CDR3: CASSSDRANTGELFF. The CDR3 region has the DNA TGTGCCAGCAGTTCGGACAGGGCGAACACCGGGGAGCTGTTTTTT.

V gene TRBV2 combines with J gene TRBJ2-5; no clear D gene. The CDR3 totals 11 residues. Germline assignment: CDR1 SNHLY and CDR2 FYNNEI. V lost 8 bases, J lost 3 bases, and 7 bases lay in between. DNA of the CDR3: TGTGCCAGCGGCCTTAAAGAGACCCAGTACTTC. This sequence encodes CASGLKETQYF.

The chain recombines TRBV29-1 with TRBJ1-1; TRBD1 agrees at 9 bases. The CDR3 totals 16 residues. Germline loops: CDR1 SQVTM, CDR2 ANQGSEA. V was pared by 3 bases and J by 1 base, with 9 bases of the junction left unmatched. The CDR3 region is CSVDGTGILRNTEAFF. The CDR3 DNA reads TGCAGCGTTGACGGGACAGGGATACTAAGGAACACTGAAGCTTTCTTT.

A word on this clone: One junction end disagrees with the germline gene, perhaps due to a read error. The chain links TRBV18 to TRBJ2-7, with 8 bases that match TRBD1. This CDR3 has 12 amino acids. The germline V gene has CDR1 KGHSH and CDR2 LQKENI. The CDR3 is CASSPDTGRGQF. The CDR3 region has the DNA TGTGCCAGCTCACCGGATACAGGCAGGGGGCAGTTC. Supplemented by reference TRBV18 and TRBJ2-7, the full variable domain reads NAGVMQNPRHLVRRRGQEARLRCSPMKGHSHVYWYRQLPEEGLKFMVYLQKENIIDESGMPKERFSAEFPKEGPSILRIQQVVRGDSAAYFCASSPDTGRGQFGPGTRLTVT.

The chain joins TRBV7-8 to TRBJ2-3; a weak D match, TRBD2 (5 bases). V gave up 3 bases and J gave up 7 bases, with 11 bases separating them. The length of the CDR3 is 13 residues. Germline V gene sequence: CDR1 SGHVS, CDR2 FQNEAQ. DNA of the CDR3: TGTGCCAGCAGCTTTCCCCGGGGAAATACGCAGTATTTT. This encodes CASSFPRGNTQYF. Filled out from reference TRBV7-8 and TRBJ2-3, the complete variable domain reads GAGVSQSPRYKVAKRGQDVALRCDPISGHVSLFWYQQALGQGPEFLTYFQNEAQLDKSGLPSDRFFAERPEGSVSTLKIQRTQQEDSAVYLCASSFPRGNTQYFGPGTRLTVL.

The rearrangement links TRBV6-4 to TRBJ1-6, with a tentative D call TRBD1 (5 bases). The germline V gene encodes CDR1 MRHNA and CDR2 SNTAGT. Trimming took off 6 bases at V and 5 bases at J, with 14 bases between the two ends. The CDR3 has 15 amino acids. CDR3 in DNA: TGTGCCAGCAGGGCCCAGGGTTATGATAATTCACCCCTCCACTTT. Translating it yields CASRAQGYDNSPLHF.

J is TRBJ2-7 and V is TRBV6-2 or TRBV6-3; a weak D match, TRBD1 (5 bases). Germline lookup yields CDR1 MNHEY and CDR2 SVGEGT. This CDR3 contains 14 residues. Between the trimmed V and J ends, which lost 5 bases and 3 bases, there was a span of 14 bases. In nucleotides, the CDR3 is TGTGCCAGCAGTAGACAGCGCCTCAACTACGAGCAGTACTTC. Protein: CASSRQRLNYEQYF.

The CDR3 loop is CASSLLTDTDTQYF. CDR3 DNA: TGTGCCAGCAGTTTATTGACAGACACAGATACGCAGTATTTT. The chain is built from TRBV28 and TRBJ2-3; tentatively, D is TRBD1 (5 bases). Deletions cut 1 base from V and 2 bases from J, with 7 bases between. The CDR3 runs 14 residues. Germline V gene data show CDR1 as MDHEN and CDR2 as SYDVKM.

This chain joins TRBV10-3 and TRBJ2-3; D might be TRBD1 (6 bases). Germline V lookup: CDR1 ENHRY, CDR2 SYGVKD. Trimming shortened V by 6 bases and J by 2 bases, and 12 bases separated the two germline ends. The CDR3 length is 14 residues. CDR3 DNA sequence: TGTGCCATCAGCAACAGGGCACTCACAGATACGCAGTATTTT. This codes for CAISNRALTDTQYF.